This TCR beta chain was recorded in a study of CD8 T cells in Susac syndrome. Germline CDR1 and CDR2: SGHRS and YFSETQ. Losses at the gene ends were 2 bases for V and 4 bases for J; bases not matched to a gene: 4. The CDR3 consists of 15 residues. RNA in amounts of about 0.5 to 1 ug was reverse transcribed with random hexamers. Amplification of TCR beta CDR3 used immunoSEQ multiplex PCR across 54 Vbeta and 13 Jbeta. From the immunoSEQ multiplex PCR reads, TCRdb called clonotypes with MiXCR, one entry per CDR3 protein. The sample lists around 180,000 distinct CDR3 sequences, over 85% occurring once. Sequencing of TCR beta was undertaken in CD8+ and CD4+ T cells derived from blood. TEMRA cells were FACS-enriched, unlike CD8+ and CD4+ T cells, which were negatively isolated.

The genes are TRBV5-1 and TRBJ2-1; 9 nucleotides agree with TRBD2. Sequencing input: CD4+ T cells from PBMCs. This TCR came from a human donor with multiple sclerosis. CDR3 amino acids: CASSFVAGAYNEQFF. CDR3 bases: TGCGCCAGCAGCTTCGTAGCGGGAGCATACAATGAGCAGTTCTTC.